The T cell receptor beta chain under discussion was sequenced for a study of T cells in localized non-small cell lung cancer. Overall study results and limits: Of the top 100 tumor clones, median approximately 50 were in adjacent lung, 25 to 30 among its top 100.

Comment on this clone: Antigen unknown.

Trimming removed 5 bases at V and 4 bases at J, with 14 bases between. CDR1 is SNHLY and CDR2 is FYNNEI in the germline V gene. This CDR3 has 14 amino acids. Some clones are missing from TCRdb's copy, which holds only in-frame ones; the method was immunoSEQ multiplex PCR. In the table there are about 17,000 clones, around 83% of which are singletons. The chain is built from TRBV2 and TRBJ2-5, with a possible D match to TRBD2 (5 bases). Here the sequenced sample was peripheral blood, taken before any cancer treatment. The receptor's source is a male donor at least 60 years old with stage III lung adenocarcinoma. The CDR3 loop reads CASSSSSSLETQYF. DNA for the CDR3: TGTGCCAGCAGTTCCAGCTCTAGCTTAGAGACCCAGTACTTC.